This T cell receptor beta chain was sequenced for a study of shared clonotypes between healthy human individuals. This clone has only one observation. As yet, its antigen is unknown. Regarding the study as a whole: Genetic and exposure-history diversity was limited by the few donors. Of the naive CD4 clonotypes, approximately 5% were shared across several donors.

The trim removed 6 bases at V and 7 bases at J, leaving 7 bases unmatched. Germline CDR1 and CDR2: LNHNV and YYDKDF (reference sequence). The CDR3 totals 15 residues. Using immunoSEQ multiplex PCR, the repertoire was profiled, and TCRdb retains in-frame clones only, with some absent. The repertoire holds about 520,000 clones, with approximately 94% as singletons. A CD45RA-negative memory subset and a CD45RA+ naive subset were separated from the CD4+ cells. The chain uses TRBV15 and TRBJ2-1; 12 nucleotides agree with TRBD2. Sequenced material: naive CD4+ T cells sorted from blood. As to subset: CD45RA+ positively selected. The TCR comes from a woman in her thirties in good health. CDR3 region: CATRLAGGPTNEQFF. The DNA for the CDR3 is TGTGCCACCAGGCTAGCGGGAGGGCCGACTAATGAGCAGTTCTTC. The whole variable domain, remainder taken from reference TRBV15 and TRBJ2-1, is DAMVIQNPRYQVTQFGKPVTLSCSQTLNHNVMYWYQQKSSQAPKLLFHYYDKDFNNEADTPDNFQSRRPNTSFCFLDIRSPGLGDTAMYLCATRLAGGPTNEQFFGPGTRLTVL.